This T cell receptor beta chain was recovered during a study of T cells in narcolepsy. Study outcomes and limitations: HCRT-specific and TRIB2-specific autoreactive clonotypes appeared among same-patient CSF and blood CD4+ clonotypes. Autoreactive clone sequences were missing from some blood memory CD4+ repertoires.

TCRdb keeps only in-frame clones here, not all; method: immunoSEQ multiplex PCR. The sample yields tens of thousands of clones, roughly four fifths seen once. On this clone: Its antigen is not known.

This TCR was sampled from a human donor in good health. The sequenced material came from memory (CD45RA-) CD4+ T cells from blood.

Here the CDR3 DNA reads TGTGCCAGCAGCCAGCCAAGGACGGGGGGATACAATGAGCAGTTCTTC. It is translated as CASSQPRTGGYNEQFF. The chain is built from TRBV14 and TRBJ2-1, with 7 bases fitting TRBD2. Per the germline V gene, CDR1 is SGHDN and CDR2 is FVKESK. Unmatched junction bases numbered 9, after V lost 3 bases and J lost 4 bases. The CDR3 totals 16 residues.